The present entry profiles one TCR beta chain with its context. What it recognizes is unknown. Sequencing was performed with immunoSEQ multiplex PCR; in TCRdb, only in-frame clones are kept and a portion is missing. The sample has 90,000 to 120,000 clones; roughly nine tenths are singletons. The CDR3 is 18 amino acids. CDR1 SGHRS and CDR2 YFSETQ come from the germline V gene. With 3 bases clipped from V and 4 bases from J, the junction kept 16 bases outside the gene matches. The sample originates from a study of T cell responses to AZD1222 COVID-19 vaccine. Whole-study results and caveats: Seropositive status at baseline applied to only six AZD1222 recipients. Donors skewed white British and female; clonal diversity was possibly underestimated.

The source of this sequence is an adult who received the AZD1222 COVID-19 vaccine. The J gene is TRBJ1-2, the V gene TRBV5-1; 9 bases fit TRBD1. This specimen consisted of peripheral blood, obtained 28 days after the second AZD1222 dose. DNA of the CDR3: TGCGCCAGCAGCTCCCAAGCCGGGACAGGGCAGCAAGGCTATGGCTACACCTTC. Protein sequence: CASSSQAGTGQQGYGYTF.